These 31 T cell receptor beta chains share one sample of origin, sequenced in a study of identical twins (dated by TCRdb to 2015 to 2016). Receptor libraries were prepared by 5' RACE. Sequencing relied on an Illumina HiSeq 2000. The public sequencing data were trimmed at Q25 with fastp and processed into clonotypes with MiXCR by TCRdb, which kept only in-frame beta chains. Every distinct CDR3 protein forms one entry, paired with its most common genes and DNA. Across this sample there are about 570,000 distinct CDR3 sequences, with approximately 10% seen only once. Under 3.5% of the sample is in the top ten clones. The same sample was also used in a study of yellow fever vaccine responses in identical twins.

What was sequenced was PBMCs. The receptors were sampled from a woman aged 18 to 35 in good health.

The V gene is TRBV7-2, the J gene TRBJ2-5; 10 positions agree with TRBD2. Trimming at V came to 3 bases and at J to 3 bases, leaving 4 bases not matched to a gene. This CDR3 has 15 amino acids. The germline CDR1 and CDR2 sequences are SGHTA and FQGNSA. The CDR3 DNA reads as TGTGCCAGCAGCTTCCCAGGACTAGCGGAAGAGACCCAGTACTTC. Amino acid sequence: CASSFPGLAEETQYF.

Many counts were recorded for this clonotype. The chain couples TRBV15 to TRBJ2-7; D ambiguous. V gave up 0 bases and J gave up 6 bases, with 15 bases separating them. This CDR3 region has 15 residues. From germline, CDR1 is LNHNV and CDR2 YYDKDF (reference sequence). The CDR3 DNA sequence: TGTGCCACCAGCAGAGATCAGCCGATCCCCAGCGAGCAGTACTTC. This encodes CATSRDQPIPSEQYF.

This clonotype came up a few times. Relative to the germline gene, one junction end is altered; a read error may explain this. The V gene is TRBV20-1, the J gene TRBJ1-6; 8 positions agree with TRBD1. In germline, CDR1 is DFQATT, CDR2 SNEGSKA (reference sequence). The CDR3 spans 11 residues. The CDR3 loop reads CSARSRDRLLF. As DNA, the CDR3 is TGCAGTGCTAGGAGCCGGGACAGGCTCCTCTTT.

The chain uses TRBV7-8 and TRBJ2-5, with 8 positions matching TRBD1. This CDR3 region has 17 residues. From germline, CDR1 is SGHVS and CDR2 FQNEAQ. The ends lost 0 bases at V and 5 bases at J; junction bases unmatched: 11. For the CDR3, the DNA is TGTGCCAGCAGCTTAGCGTTTGCCAGGGGGCTTGGGGAGACCCAGTACTTC. Translation gives CASSLAFARGLGETQYF. The complete variable domain, with remaining parts taken from reference TRBV7-8 and TRBJ2-5, reads GAGVSQSPRYKVAKRGQDVALRCDPISGHVSLFWYQQALGQGPEFLTYFQNEAQLDKSGLPSDRFFAERPEGSVSTLKIQRTQQEDSAVYLCASSLAFARGLGETQYFGPGTRLLVL.

This sequence joins TRBV27 and TRBJ2-5; possible D gene TRBD2, 6 bases. Per the germline V gene, CDR1 is MNHEY and CDR2 is SMNVEV (reference sequence). V gave up 7 bases and J gave up 5 bases, with 14 bases separating them. The CDR3 has 13 residues. Here the CDR3 DNA reads TGTGCCAGCACCTTTAGCGGAGGGGAGACCCAGTACTTC. Amino acid sequence: CASTFSGGETQYF.

This clonotype was seen repeatedly, ten times or more. The V gene is TRBV20-1, the J gene TRBJ2-1; TRBD2 is a possible D gene (5 bases). Per germline, CDR1 DFQATT and CDR2 SNEGSKA (reference sequence). V was shortened by 1 base and J by 8 bases, with 18 bases between the two germline ends. This CDR3 is 15 amino acids long. The DNA for the CDR3 is TGCAGTGCTAGAGCCTTTGAGGGATCTGTTTATGAGCAGTTCTTC. It translates to CSARAFEGSVYEQFF.

The V call is TRBV15, the J call TRBJ2-2, with TRBD2 matching over 13 bases. Trimming took 2 bases from V and 3 from J; bases not matched to a gene: 3. The CDR3 runs to 17 residues. Germline V CDR1 and CDR2: LNHNV, YYDKDF (reference sequence). CDR3 loop: CATSRTSGGADTGELFF. In nucleotides, the CDR3 is TGTGCCACCAGCAGAACTAGCGGGGGGGCGGACACCGGGGAGCTGTTTTTT.

This clonotype was counted between two and nine times. The chain has TRBV12-3 or TRBV12-4 and TRBJ2-7; 11 nucleotides agree with TRBD2. Unmatched junction bases numbered 5, after V lost 5 bases and J lost 5 bases. The CDR3 runs to 14 residues. The CDR3 loop reads CASSLATSGDEQYF. The DNA for the CDR3 is TGTGCCAGCAGTCTCGCGACTAGCGGGGACGAGCAGTACTTC.

The CDR3 loop reads CASSLGGPLYEQYF. DNA for the CDR3: TGTGCCAGCAGCTTAGGGGGTCCCCTCTACGAGCAGTACTTC. The chain links TRBV7-2 to TRBJ2-7; D ambiguous. V lost 1 base and J lost 3, with 10 bases in between. Germline V gene data show CDR1 as SGHTA and CDR2 as FQGNSA. The CDR3 sequence is 14 residues long.

This clonotype was counted between two and nine times. This chain links TRBV20-1 with TRBJ2-3, with TRBD2 identical over 9 bases. The CDR3 has 13 amino acids. The V gene's germline CDR1 is DFQATT and CDR2 SNEGSKA (reference sequence). Trimming cost V 7 bases and J 6 bases; bases outside gene matches: 8. The CDR3 region is CSEGLAGGDTQYF. The CDR3 nucleotides read TGCAGTGAGGGCCTTGCGGGGGGGGATACGCAGTATTTT.

This clonotype has more than one count but fewer than ten. This rearrangement joins TRBV20-1 to TRBJ2-3; a possible D gene is TRBD1 (5 bases). This CDR3 spans 13 amino acids. V lost 3 bases and J 6 bases, leaving 13 bases between the germline ends. The V gene's germline CDR1 is DFQATT and CDR2 SNEGSKA (reference sequence). CDR3 residues: CSARLTGFDTQYF. As DNA, the CDR3 is TGCAGTGCTAGGTTAACAGGTTTTGATACGCAGTATTTT.

This clonotype was observed at least ten times. The V gene is TRBV20-1, the J gene TRBJ2-7; 9 bases agree with TRBD2. Germline V gene data show CDR1 as DFQATT and CDR2 as SNEGSKA (reference sequence). The V segment lost 6 bases and the J segment 0 bases; nucleotides outside the gene matches: 6. The CDR3 totals 14 residues. CDR3 region: CSARLAGTSYEQYF. The CDR3 bases are TGCAGTGCCAGGCTAGCGGGGACCTCCTACGAGCAGTACTTC.

The genes are TRBV4-2 and TRBJ1-5; 8 bases are a match to TRBD1. The length of the CDR3 is 16 residues. V trimming: 0 bases; J trimming: 0 bases; junction bases outside the gene matches: 1. Germline-derived CDR1 and CDR2 are LGHNA and YNFKEQ. The CDR3 DNA reads as TGTGCCAGCAGCCAAGAGACAGGGGTTAGCAATCAGCCCCAGCATTTT. Translated: CASSQETGVSNQPQHF.

V and J are TRBV28 and TRBJ2-3; 9 bases fit TRBD2. The CDR3 covers 16 residues. The junction had 7 bases not matched to a gene; V was cut back by 1 base and J by 5 bases. Per germline, CDR1 MDHEN and CDR2 SYDVKM. The CDR3 DNA is TGTGCCAGCAGTTTATTCGGCCTAGCGGGGAGAGATACGCAGTATTTT. Protein product: CASSLFGLAGRDTQYF.

This clonotype was counted a few times. This chain links TRBV5-1 with TRBJ2-3; D not resolved. CDR3 length: 16 amino acids. Germline CDR1 SGHRS, CDR2 YFSETQ. V gave up 1 base and J gave up 0 bases, with 12 bases separating them. This CDR3 is CASSLTGRLSTDTQYF. CDR3 nucleotide sequence: TGCGCCAGCAGCTTGACCGGCCGCCTCAGCACAGATACGCAGTATTTT.

The CDR3 sequence: CASSAGTSRYEQYF. The DNA of the CDR3 is TGTGCCAGCAGTGCCGGGACTAGCAGGTACGAGCAGTACTTC. The V call is TRBV12-3 or TRBV12-4, the J call TRBJ2-7; TRBD2 aligns across 9 bases. The CDR3 length is 14 residues. V trimming: 5 bases; J trimming: 4 bases; junction bases outside the gene matches: 6.

This clonotype has a handful of counts. V gene TRBV4-1 combines with J gene TRBJ2-5; D is perhaps TRBD1 or TRBD2 (5 bases each). There are 21 residues in the CDR3. Trimming removed 0 bases from V and 2 bases from J, with 28 bases in between. The germline V gene encodes CDR1 MGHRA and CDR2 YSYEKL. CDR3 protein: CASSQDGEGSVTDGPQETQYF. CDR3 sequence (DNA): TGCGCCAGCAGCCAAGATGGAGAGGGCTCGGTGACAGATGGACCGCAAGAGACCCAGTACTTC.

V and J are TRBV11-2 and TRBJ2-2; D gene ambiguous. V lost 5 bases and J lost 6, with 13 bases in between. The CDR3 sequence is 14 residues long. CDR1 is SGHAT and CDR2 is FQNNGV in the germline V gene. The DNA of the CDR3 is TGTGCCAGCAGCCCATCCAGGATACCCGGGGAGCTGTTTTTT. Translation: CASSPSRIPGELFF.

This clonotype came up a few times. V usage is TRBV7-2 and J usage is TRBJ2-5; D is undetermined. CDR1 is SGHTA, CDR2 FQGNSA, per germline. V lost 6 bases and J lost 4, with 9 bases in between. There are 12 residues in the CDR3. Here the CDR3 reads CASRPAGETQYF. The CDR3 nucleotides read TGTGCCAGCAGACCGGCAGGAGAGACCCAGTACTTC. Supplemented by reference TRBV7-2 and TRBJ2-5, the full variable domain reads GAGVSQSPSNKVTEKGKDVELRCDPISGHTALYWYRQSLGQGLEFLIYFQGNSAPDKSGLPSDRFSAERTGGSVSTLTIQRTQQEDSAVYLCASRPAGETQYFGPGTRLLVL.

This chain joins TRBV27 and TRBJ2-1; possibly TRBD1 for D (5 bases). Trimming removed 7 bases from V and 0 bases from J, with 10 bases in between. This CDR3 region has 14 residues. Per the germline V gene, CDR1 is MNHEY and CDR2 is SMNVEV (reference sequence). The CDR3 sequence is CASTSGCSYNEQFF. CDR3 in DNA: TGTGCCAGCACGTCAGGGTGCTCCTACAATGAGCAGTTCTTC.

This clonotype was seen more than once but under ten times. One end of the junction varies from germline; a read error may be responsible. The chain recombines TRBV29-1 with TRBJ2-5; D gene unclear. The CDR3 runs 12 residues. Germline V lookup: CDR1 SQVTM, CDR2 ANQGSEA. The CDR3 DNA reads TGCAGCGTCCACGGCGGTGAAGAGACCCAATACTTC. Translated: CSVHGGEETQYF. The variable domain in full, with the rest retrieved from reference TRBV29-1 and TRBJ2-5, is SAVISQKPSRDICQRGTSLTIQCQVDSQVTMMFWYRQQPGQSLTLIATANQGSEATYESGFVIDKFPISRPNLTFSTLTVSNMSPEDSSIYLCSVHGGEETQYFGPGTRLLVL.

This clonotype was seen many times. The chain has TRBV6-2 or TRBV6-3 and TRBJ2-7; TRBD2 is a possible D gene (5 bases). V was shortened by 2 bases and J by 0 bases, with 17 bases between the two germline ends. Germline V gene data show CDR1 as MNHEY and CDR2 as SVGEGT. This CDR3 has 17 residues. The chain's CDR3 is CASSYEPGFSISYEQYF. The CDR3 nucleotides read TGTGCCAGCAGTTACGAACCGGGATTTAGCATCTCCTACGAGCAGTACTTC.

The table lists this clonotype with a few counts. The chain has TRBV7-9 and TRBJ2-7; no reliable D call. Germline values: CDR1 SEHNR, CDR2 FQNEAQ (reference sequence). The CDR3 has 15 amino acids. V lost 2 bases to trimming and J lost 0 bases, with 11 bases between them. CDR3 in DNA: TGTGCCAGCAGCTTAAAGGCGCAGAACTCCTACGAGCAGTACTTC. Amino acid sequence: CASSLKAQNSYEQYF. Supplemented by reference TRBV7-9 and TRBJ2-7, the full variable domain reads DTGVSQNPRHKITKRGQNVTFRCDPISEHNRLYWYRQTLGQGPEFLTYFQNEAQLEKSRLLSDRFSAERPKGSFSTLEIQRTEQGDSAMYLCASSLKAQNSYEQYFGPGTRLTVT.

This clonotype was counted between two and nine times. The chain has TRBV4-3 and TRBJ2-7; D is possibly TRBD1 or TRBD2 (5 bases each). Germline CDR1 and CDR2: LGHNA and YSLEER. This CDR3 comprises 15 residues. The V end lost 0 bases, the J end lost 6 bases, and 15 bases lay between the germline ends. CDR3 sequence reads: CASSQDRPGTVEQYF. In DNA, the CDR3 is TGCGCCAGCAGCCAAGATCGCCCGGGGACGGTCGAGCAGTACTTC.

The chain's CDR3 is CASCLFSGGVVRTDTQYF. The CDR3 DNA follows: TGTGCCAGCTGTTTATTTAGTGGCGGGGTGGTTAGGACAGATACGCAGTATTTT. The V call is TRBV3-1, the J call TRBJ2-3; TRBD2 is a possible D gene (6 bases). V was shortened by 8 bases and J by 3 bases, with 27 bases between the two germline ends. The germline CDR1 and CDR2 sequences are LGHDT and YNNKEL (reference sequence). This CDR3 has 18 amino acids.

This clonotype was recorded a few times. This chain links TRBV29-1 with TRBJ2-5; D not certain. V lost 2 bases to trimming and J lost 0 bases, with 13 bases between them. Germline assignment: CDR1 SQVTM and CDR2 ANQGSEA. The CDR3 covers 15 residues. The CDR3 coding sequence is TGCAGCGTTGAATCGCCCTTGTTGTACCAAGAGACCCAGTACTTC. Its translation is CSVESPLLYQETQYF.

The table lists this clonotype with many counts. The germline gene is not matched at one end of the junction; a read error may be the cause. The CDR3 DNA sequence: TGCAGTGCTAGAGCCCCCAGGGGGGGCACGGATACGCAGTATTTT. It codes for CSARAPRGGTDTQYF. This chain links TRBV20-1 with TRBJ2-3; tentatively, D is TRBD1 or TRBD2 (7 bases each). The CDR3 covers 15 residues. The V gene's germline CDR1 is DFQATT and CDR2 SNEGSKA (reference sequence).

The chain links TRBV6-5 to TRBJ2-7; TRBD2 might be the D (6 bases). CDR3 length equals 12 residues. The germline V gene has CDR1 MNHEY and CDR2 SVGAGI. V lost 11 bases and J lost 0, with 11 bases in between. CDR3 nucleotides: TGTGCCGTCGGGAGAACCTCCTACGAGCAGTACTTC. This translates into CAVGRTSYEQYF.

J is TRBJ2-7 and V is TRBV20-1; possibly TRBD2 for D (5 bases). Trimming stripped 4 bases from V and 3 bases from J, with 22 bases between. The CDR3 contains 16 residues. CDR1 and CDR2 (germline): DFQATT, SNEGSKA (reference sequence). CDR3 coding DNA: TGCAGTGCTATACCACGGACGGTTGGGAGAGACTACGAGCAGTACTTC. Translated: CSAIPRTVGRDYEQYF.

The genes are TRBV4-1 and TRBJ1-1, with 10 positions matching TRBD1. The ends lost 3 bases at V and 3 bases at J; junction bases unmatched: 1. CDR1 is MGHRA, CDR2 YSYEKL, per germline. There are 14 residues in the CDR3. The CDR3 reads CASSQGQGYTEAFF. DNA of the CDR3: TGCGCCAGCAGCCAGGGACAGGGGTACACTGAAGCTTTCTTT.

Many counts were recorded for this clonotype. This chain links TRBV11-2 with TRBJ2-1; 13 positions agree with TRBD2. V shed 1 base, J shed 7 bases, and the junction held 4 bases outside the gene matches. The CDR3 is 16 amino acids. CDR1 is SGHAT and CDR2 is FQNNGV in the germline V gene. The CDR3 bases are TGTGCCAGCAGCTTAGCGACTAGCGGGAGGACTAATGAGCAGTTCTTC. Translating gives CASSLATSGRTNEQFF.